These 15 T cell receptor beta chains were all obtained from the same sample, sequenced in a study of Graves' ophthalmopathy and Graves' hyperthyroidism. Beta-chain TCR CDR3 regions were amplified from RNA transcripts. HTBI primers were employed in first-round RT-PCR, then a second-round multiplex PCR followed. One entry per CDR3 protein results from TCRdb running MiXCR on the multiplex PCR reads. Of 350,000 to 450,000 distinct CDR3 sequences in the sample, 20% to 25% were seen once. The source material was peripheral blood. These receptor sequences come from a young woman with stable Graves' hyperthyroidism.

This clonotype came up many times. J is TRBJ1-2 and V is TRBV25-1, with D perhaps TRBD1 (6 bases). In germline, CDR1 is MGHDK, CDR2 SYGVNS. The V gene lost 7 bases and the J gene lost 4 bases, with 16 bases spanning the gap. The CDR3 extends over 14 amino acids. CDR3 region: CASNGQRPPYGYTF. DNA for the CDR3: TGTGCCAGCAACGGACAGCGCCCTCCCTATGGCTACACCTTC.

This clonotype showed up many times. Because it lacks the conserved phenylalanine or tryptophan at the end, this CDR3 is likely a read error. This chain uses TRBV9 with TRBJ1-5; TRBD1 is a possible D gene (5 bases). Germline lookup yields CDR1 SGDLS and CDR2 YYNGEE. The CDR3 length is 17 residues. V was pared by 4 bases and J by 0 bases, with 17 bases between. The DNA of the CDR3 is TGTGCCAGCAGCTTAATCAGGTGGGGGTTTAGCAATCAGCCCCAGCATTTG. Translated, it gives CASSLIRWGFSNQPQHL.

This clonotype appeared many times. This chain joins TRBV5-1 and TRBJ2-7; 7 nucleotides match TRBD1. CDR1 is SGHRS, CDR2 YFSETQ, per germline. The CDR3 totals 16 residues. The ends lost 4 bases at V and 2 bases at J; junction bases unmatched: 12. The CDR3 DNA is TGCGCCAGCAGCGTGAAATCAGGACAGGCAACCTACGAGCAGTACTTC. This gives the protein CASSVKSGQATYEQYF. Full variable domain (rest looked up from reference TRBV5-1 and TRBJ2-7): KAGVTQTPRYLIKTRGQQVTLSCSPISGHRSVSWYQQTPGQGLQFLFEYFSETQRNKGNFPGRFSGRQFSNSRSEMNVSTLELGDSALYLCASSVKSGQATYEQYFGPGTRLTVT.

This clonotype was observed a few times. The chain has TRBV20-1 and TRBJ2-2; 9 positions agree with TRBD2. Looked up from germline, CDR1 is DFQATT and CDR2 is SNEGSKA (reference sequence). Trimming cost V 6 bases and J 3 bases; bases outside gene matches: 20. This CDR3 has 19 amino acids. DNA of the CDR3: TGCAGTGCCCCCAAAGTGATGGAGGCGGGAGGGGGGTACACCGGGGAGCTGTTTTTT. Translation: CSAPKVMEAGGGYTGELFF.

The chain carries TRBV28 and TRBJ2-7; 9 bases line up with TRBD1. The CDR3 sequence is 15 residues long. Germline-derived CDR1 and CDR2 are MDHEN and SYDVKM. J was trimmed by 4 bases and V by 6 bases; bases with no gene match: 10. The CDR3 bases are TGTGCCAGCAGCCGAGGGACAGGGAGGGGGTACGAGCAGTACTTC. Translation gives CASSRGTGRGYEQYF.

This clonotype came up many times. V and J are TRBV29-1 and TRBJ2-1; tentatively, D is TRBD2 (5 bases). Trimming stripped 6 bases from V and 4 bases from J, with 16 bases between. The CDR3 is made up of 14 amino acids. The germline CDR1 and CDR2 sequences are SQVTM and ANQGSEA. The CDR3 sequence is CSVTPPGEYNEQFF. The CDR3, as DNA: TGCAGCGTGACCCCACCCGGGGAATACAATGAGCAGTTCTTC.

There are a few counts of this clonotype. The gene calls are TRBV5-6 and TRBJ1-2; 9 bases are a match to TRBD1. This CDR3 region has 14 residues. The J segment lost 7 bases and the V segment lost 5 bases, leaving 9 bases of the junction unmatched. Per the germline V gene, CDR1 is SGHDT and CDR2 is YYEEEE. CDR3 nucleotide sequence: TGTGCCAGCAGATATACACAGGGGGCAGGTGGCTACACCTTC. This codes for CASRYTQGAGGYTF.

This clonotype was counted many times. A much larger clonotype is one base distant, so this may be a read error. CDR3 in amino acids: CSARGGGGGYGYTF. In nucleotides, the CDR3 is TGCAGTGCTAGAGGCGGCGGGGGCGGCTATGGCTACACCTTC. This sequence joins TRBV20-1 and TRBJ1-2, with D possibly being TRBD1 (6 bases). V lost 1 base, J lost 4 bases, and 13 bases lay in between. The length of the CDR3 is 14 residues. Germline V CDR1 and CDR2: DFQATT, SNEGSKA (reference sequence).

The sample holds a few counts of this clonotype. The CDR3 DNA is TGCAGCGTGACAGGGGCTCAAGAGACCCAGTACTTC. Amino acid sequence: CSVTGAQETQYF. J is TRBJ2-5 and V is TRBV29-1; 8 nucleotides agree with TRBD1. This CDR3 spans 12 amino acids. Per germline, CDR1 SQVTM and CDR2 ANQGSEA. J lost 2 bases, V lost 6 bases, and 2 bases had no gene match. Variable domain in full (rest from reference TRBV29-1 and TRBJ2-5): SAVISQKPSRDICQRGTSLTIQCQVDSQVTMMFWYRQQPGQSLTLIATANQGSEATYESGFVIDKFPISRPNLTFSTLTVSNMSPEDSSIYLCSVTGAQETQYFGPGTRLLVL.

There are many counts of this clonotype. The chain employs TRBV11-2 and TRBJ2-2, with TRBD1 matching over 9 bases. This CDR3 is built from 16 residues. CDR1 and CDR2 (germline): SGHAT, FQNNGV. J lost 4 bases, V lost 5 bases, and 8 bases had no gene match. The CDR3, as DNA: TGTGCCAGCAGCCCACCGGGACAGGGTTTCACCGGGGAGCTGTTTTTT. Protein product: CASSPPGQGFTGELFF.

A single count supports this clonotype. This could be a read error, since a much larger clone is one nucleotide away. The V gene is TRBV7-3, the J gene TRBJ2-5; D is tentatively TRBD1 or TRBD2 (7 bases each). CDR1 SGHTA and CDR2 FQGTGA come from the germline V gene. This CDR3 spans 15 amino acids. CDR3 residues: CASSLSGGARETRYF. The CDR3 DNA is TGTGCCAGCAGCTTATCAGGGGGGGCGAGAGAGACCCGGTACTTC.

This clonotype was detected many times. The CDR3 is CAIRPGQGGTEAFF. The DNA for the CDR3 is TGTGCCATCAGGCCGGGACAGGGAGGCACTGAAGCTTTCTTT. V and J are TRBV10-3 and TRBJ1-1; TRBD1 agrees at 9 bases. Germline trimming cut 6 bases from V and 4 bases from J; bases unmatched to any gene: 6. CDR1 is ENHRY, CDR2 SYGVKD, per germline. This CDR3 contains 14 residues.

Many counts were recorded for this clonotype. The V and J genes are TRBV11-2 and TRBJ2-7; D is ambiguous. The V end lost 1 base, the J end lost 7 bases, and 11 bases lay between the germline ends. There are 13 residues in the CDR3. Germline CDR1 is SGHAT and CDR2 is FQNNGV. CDR3: CASSLVGWWEQYF. In nucleotides, the CDR3 is TGTGCCAGCAGCTTAGTCGGCTGGTGGGAGCAGTACTTC.

The chain recombines TRBV20-1 with TRBJ1-1; D not resolved. CDR1 DFQATT and CDR2 SNEGSKA come from the germline V gene (reference sequence). The CDR3 covers 13 residues. V lost 6 bases to trimming and J lost 3 bases, with 14 bases between them. The CDR3 region has the DNA TGCAGTGCCAGCAGCGGGAGGGACACTGAAGCTTTCTTT. Translating gives CSASSGRDTEAFF.

V gene TRBV19 combines with J gene TRBJ2-7, with D uncertain. The CDR3 covers 15 residues. Between the trimmed V and J ends, which lost 4 bases and 0 bases, there was a span of 13 bases. CDR1 and CDR2 from the germline V gene are LNHDA and SQIVND (reference sequence). This CDR3 reads CASSTANTISYEQYF. The CDR3 DNA reads TGTGCCAGTAGTACCGCCAACACGATCTCCTACGAGCAGTACTTC.